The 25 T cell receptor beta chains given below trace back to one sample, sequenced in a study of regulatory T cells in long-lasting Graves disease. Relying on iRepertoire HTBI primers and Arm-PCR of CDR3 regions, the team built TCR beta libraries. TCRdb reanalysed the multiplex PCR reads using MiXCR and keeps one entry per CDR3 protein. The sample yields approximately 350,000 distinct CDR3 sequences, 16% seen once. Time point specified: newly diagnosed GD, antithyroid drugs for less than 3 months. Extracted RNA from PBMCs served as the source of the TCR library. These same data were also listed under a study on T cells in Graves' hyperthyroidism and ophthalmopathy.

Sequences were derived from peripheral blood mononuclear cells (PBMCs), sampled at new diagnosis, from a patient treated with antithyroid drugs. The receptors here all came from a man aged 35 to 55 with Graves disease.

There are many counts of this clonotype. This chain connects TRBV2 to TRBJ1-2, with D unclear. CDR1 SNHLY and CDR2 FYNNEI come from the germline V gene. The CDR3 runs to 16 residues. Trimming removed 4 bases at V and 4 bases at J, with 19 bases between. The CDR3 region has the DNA TGTGCCAGCAGTGCAACTCTGGACGGTGCTCTCTATGGCTACACCTTC. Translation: CASSATLDGALYGYTF. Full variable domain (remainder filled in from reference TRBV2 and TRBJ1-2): EPEVTQTPSHQVTQMGQEVILRCVPISNHLYFYWYRQILGQKVEFLVSFYNNEISEKSEIFDDQFSVERPDGSNFTLKIRSTKLEDSAMYFCASSATLDGALYGYTFGSGTRLTVV.

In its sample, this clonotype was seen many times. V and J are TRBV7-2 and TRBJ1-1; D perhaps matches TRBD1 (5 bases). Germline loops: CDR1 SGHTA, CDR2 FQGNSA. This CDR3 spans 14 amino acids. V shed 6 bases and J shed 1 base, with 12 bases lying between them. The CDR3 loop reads CASRGGPTNTEAFF. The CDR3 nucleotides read TGTGCCAGCAGGGGGGGACCTACGAACACTGAAGCTTTCTTT.

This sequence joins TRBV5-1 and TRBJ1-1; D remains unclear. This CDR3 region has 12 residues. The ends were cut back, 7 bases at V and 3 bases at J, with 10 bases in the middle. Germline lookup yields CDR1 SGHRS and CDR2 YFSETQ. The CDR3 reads CASGNVHTEAFF. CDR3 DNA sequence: TGCGCCAGCGGAAACGTGCACACTGAAGCTTTCTTT.

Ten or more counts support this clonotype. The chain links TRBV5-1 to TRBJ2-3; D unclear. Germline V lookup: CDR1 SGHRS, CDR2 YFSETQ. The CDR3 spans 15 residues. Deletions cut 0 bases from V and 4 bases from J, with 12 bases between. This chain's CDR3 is CASSLAIGYADTQYF. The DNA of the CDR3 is TGCGCCAGCAGCTTGGCCATTGGTTACGCAGATACGCAGTATTTT.

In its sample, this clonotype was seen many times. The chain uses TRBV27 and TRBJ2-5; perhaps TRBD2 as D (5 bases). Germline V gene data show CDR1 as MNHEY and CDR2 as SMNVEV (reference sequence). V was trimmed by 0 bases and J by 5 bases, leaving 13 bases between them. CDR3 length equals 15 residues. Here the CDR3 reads CASSLSGGPRETQYF. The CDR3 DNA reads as TGTGCCAGCAGTTTATCGGGCGGGCCGAGGGAGACCCAGTACTTC.

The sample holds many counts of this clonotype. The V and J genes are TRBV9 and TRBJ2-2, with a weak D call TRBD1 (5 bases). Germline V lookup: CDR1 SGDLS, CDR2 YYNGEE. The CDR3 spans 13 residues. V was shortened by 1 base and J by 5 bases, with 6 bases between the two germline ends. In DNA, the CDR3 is TGTGCCAGCAGCGTACAGGGTACCGGGGAGCTGTTTTTT. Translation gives CASSVQGTGELFF.

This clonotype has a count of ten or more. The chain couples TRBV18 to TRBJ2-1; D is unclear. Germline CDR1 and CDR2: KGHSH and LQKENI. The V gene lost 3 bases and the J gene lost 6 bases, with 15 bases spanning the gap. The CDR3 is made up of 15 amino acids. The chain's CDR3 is CASSPAIRVGNEQFF. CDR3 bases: TGTGCCAGCTCACCCGCAATTCGAGTTGGCAATGAGCAGTTCTTC.

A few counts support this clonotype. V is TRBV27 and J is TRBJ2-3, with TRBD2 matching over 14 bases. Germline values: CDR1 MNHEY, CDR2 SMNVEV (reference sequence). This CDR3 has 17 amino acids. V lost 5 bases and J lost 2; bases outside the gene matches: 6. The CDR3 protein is CASSTRLAGGTTDTQYF. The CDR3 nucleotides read TGTGCCAGCAGTACTAGACTAGCGGGGGGGACCACAGATACGCAGTATTTT.

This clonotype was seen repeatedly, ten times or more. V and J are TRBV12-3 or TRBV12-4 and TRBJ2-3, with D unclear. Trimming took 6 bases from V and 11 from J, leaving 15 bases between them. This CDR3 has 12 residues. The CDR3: CASSSNGLKQYF. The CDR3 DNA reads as TGTGCCAGCAGCTCGAACGGATTAAAGCAGTATTTT.

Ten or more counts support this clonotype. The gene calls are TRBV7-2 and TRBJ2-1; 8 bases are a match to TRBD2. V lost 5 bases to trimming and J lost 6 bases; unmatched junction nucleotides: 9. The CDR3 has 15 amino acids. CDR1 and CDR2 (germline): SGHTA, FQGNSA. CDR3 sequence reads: CASSRMTSASNEQFF. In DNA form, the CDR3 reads TGTGCCAGCAGCCGCATGACTAGCGCGAGCAATGAGCAGTTCTTC.

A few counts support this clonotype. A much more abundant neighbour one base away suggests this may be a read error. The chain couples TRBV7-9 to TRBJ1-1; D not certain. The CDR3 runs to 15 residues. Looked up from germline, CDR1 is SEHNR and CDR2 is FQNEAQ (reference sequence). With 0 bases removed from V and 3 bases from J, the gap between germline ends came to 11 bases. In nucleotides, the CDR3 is TGTGCCAGCAGCTTAGCCCACATTGGGGACACTGAAGCTTTCTTT. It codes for CASSLAHIGDTEAFF.

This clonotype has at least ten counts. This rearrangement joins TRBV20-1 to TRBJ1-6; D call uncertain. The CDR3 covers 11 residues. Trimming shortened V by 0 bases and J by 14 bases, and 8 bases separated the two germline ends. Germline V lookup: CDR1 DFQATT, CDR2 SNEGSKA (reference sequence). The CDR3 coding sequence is TGCAGTGCTAGAGAGGGTTGGGCCCTCCACTTT. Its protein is CSAREGWALHF.

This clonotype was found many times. The chain's CDR3 is CAWQPWGDSTDTQYF. The CDR3 DNA sequence: TGTGCCTGGCAGCCTTGGGGAGATAGCACAGATACGCAGTATTTT. The rearrangement joins TRBV30 to TRBJ2-3, with a tentative D call TRBD2 (5 bases). Trimming cost V 5 bases and J 0 bases, with 15 bases left between them. This CDR3 is 15 amino acids long. The V gene's germline CDR1 is GTSNPN and CDR2 SVGIG (reference sequence).

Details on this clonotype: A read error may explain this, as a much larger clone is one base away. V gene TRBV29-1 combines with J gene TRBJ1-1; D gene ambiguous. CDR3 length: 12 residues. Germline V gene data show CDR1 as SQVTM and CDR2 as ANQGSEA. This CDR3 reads CSVEAINTEAVF. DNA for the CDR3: TGCAGCGTTGAGGCAATTAACACTGAAGCTGTCTTT.

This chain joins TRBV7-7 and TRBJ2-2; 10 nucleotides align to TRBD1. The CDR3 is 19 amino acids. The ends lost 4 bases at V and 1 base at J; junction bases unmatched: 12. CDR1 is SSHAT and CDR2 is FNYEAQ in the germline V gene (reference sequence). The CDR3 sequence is CASSSRQGARHMNTGELFF. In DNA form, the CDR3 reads TGTGCCAGCAGCTCTCGACAGGGGGCGAGGCACATGAACACCGGGGAGCTGTTTTTT.

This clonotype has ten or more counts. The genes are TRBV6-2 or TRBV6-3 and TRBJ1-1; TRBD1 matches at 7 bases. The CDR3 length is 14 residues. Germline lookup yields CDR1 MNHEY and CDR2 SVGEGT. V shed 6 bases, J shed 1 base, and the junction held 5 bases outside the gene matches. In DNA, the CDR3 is TGTGCCAGCAGCCGACAGGGTGGGAACACTGAAGCTTTCTTT. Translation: CASSRQGGNTEAFF.

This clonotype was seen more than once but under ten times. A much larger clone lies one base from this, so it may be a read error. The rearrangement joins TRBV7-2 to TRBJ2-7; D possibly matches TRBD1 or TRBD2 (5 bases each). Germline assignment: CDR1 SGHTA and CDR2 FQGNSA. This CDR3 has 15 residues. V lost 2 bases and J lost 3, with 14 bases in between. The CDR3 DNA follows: TGTGCCAGCAGCTTAATCTTAGCGAGGGGCTACGAGCAGTACTTC. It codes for CASSLILARGYEQYF.

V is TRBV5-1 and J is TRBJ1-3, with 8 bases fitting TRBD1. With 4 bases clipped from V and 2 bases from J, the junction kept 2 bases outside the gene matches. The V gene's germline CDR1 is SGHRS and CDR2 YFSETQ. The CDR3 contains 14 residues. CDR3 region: CASSPGQAGNTIYF. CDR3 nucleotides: TGCGCCAGCAGCCCGGGACAGGCTGGAAACACCATATATTTT.

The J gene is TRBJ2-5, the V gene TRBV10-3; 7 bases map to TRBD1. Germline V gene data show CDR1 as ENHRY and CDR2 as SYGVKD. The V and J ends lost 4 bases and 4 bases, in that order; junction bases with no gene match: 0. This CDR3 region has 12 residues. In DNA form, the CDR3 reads TGTGCCATCAGTGGACAGGGAGAGACCCAGTACTTC. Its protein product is CAISGQGETQYF.

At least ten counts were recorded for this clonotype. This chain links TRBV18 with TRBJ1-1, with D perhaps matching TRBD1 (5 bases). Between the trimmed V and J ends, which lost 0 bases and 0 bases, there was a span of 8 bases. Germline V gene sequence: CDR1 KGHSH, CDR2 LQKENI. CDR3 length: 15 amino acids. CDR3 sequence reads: CASSPPKGLNTEAFF. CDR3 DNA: TGTGCCAGCTCACCACCGAAGGGGTTGAACACTGAAGCTTTCTTT.

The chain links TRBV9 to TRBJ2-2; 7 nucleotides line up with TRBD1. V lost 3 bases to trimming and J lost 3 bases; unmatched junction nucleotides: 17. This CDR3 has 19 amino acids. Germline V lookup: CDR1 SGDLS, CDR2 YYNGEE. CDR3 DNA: TGTGCCAGCAGCGGAGATACACACAGGGGACCATTCGACACCGGGGAGCTGTTTTTT. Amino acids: CASSGDTHRGPFDTGELFF.

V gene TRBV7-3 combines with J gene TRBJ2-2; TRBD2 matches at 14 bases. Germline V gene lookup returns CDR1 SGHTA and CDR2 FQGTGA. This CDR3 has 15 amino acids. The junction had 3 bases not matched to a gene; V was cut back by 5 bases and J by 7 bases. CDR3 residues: CASSPGLAGVGELFF. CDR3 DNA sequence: TGTGCCAGCAGCCCGGGACTAGCGGGGGTCGGGGAGCTGTTTTTT.

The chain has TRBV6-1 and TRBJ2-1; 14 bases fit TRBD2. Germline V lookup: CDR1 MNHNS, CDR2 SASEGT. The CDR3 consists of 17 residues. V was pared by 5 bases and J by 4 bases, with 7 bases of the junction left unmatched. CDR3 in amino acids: CASSTTSGGAVYNEQFF. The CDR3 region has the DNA TGTGCCAGCAGTACGACTAGCGGGGGGGCCGTTTACAATGAGCAGTTCTTC.

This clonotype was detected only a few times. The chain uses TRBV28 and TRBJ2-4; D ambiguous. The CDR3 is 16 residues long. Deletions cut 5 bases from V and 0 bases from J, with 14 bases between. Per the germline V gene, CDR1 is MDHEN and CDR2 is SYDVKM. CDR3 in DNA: TGTGCCAGCAGTGCCACCCTCCAGGTAGCCAAAAACATTCAGTACTTC. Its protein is CASSATLQVAKNIQYF.

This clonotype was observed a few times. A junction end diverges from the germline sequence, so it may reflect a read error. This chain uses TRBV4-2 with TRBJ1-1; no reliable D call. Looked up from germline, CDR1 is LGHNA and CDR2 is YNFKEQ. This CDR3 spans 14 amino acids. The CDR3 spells CASSQGGKNTEASF. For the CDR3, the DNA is TGTGCCAGCAGCCAAGGCGGGAAGAACACTGAAGCTTCCTTT.